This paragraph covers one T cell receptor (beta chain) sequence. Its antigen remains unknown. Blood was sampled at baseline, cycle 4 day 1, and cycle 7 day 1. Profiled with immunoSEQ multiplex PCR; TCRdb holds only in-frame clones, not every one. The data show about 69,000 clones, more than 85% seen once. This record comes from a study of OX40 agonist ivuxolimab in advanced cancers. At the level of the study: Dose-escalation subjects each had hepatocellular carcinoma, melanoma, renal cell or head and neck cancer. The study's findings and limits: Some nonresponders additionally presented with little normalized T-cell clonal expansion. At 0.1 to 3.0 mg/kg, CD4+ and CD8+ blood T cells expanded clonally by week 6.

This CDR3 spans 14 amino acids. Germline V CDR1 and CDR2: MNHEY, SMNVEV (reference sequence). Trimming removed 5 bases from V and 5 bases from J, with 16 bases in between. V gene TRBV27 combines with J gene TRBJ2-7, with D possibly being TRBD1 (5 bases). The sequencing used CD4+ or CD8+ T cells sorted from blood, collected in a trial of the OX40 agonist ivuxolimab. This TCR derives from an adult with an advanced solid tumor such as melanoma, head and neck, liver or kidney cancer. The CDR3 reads CASSPSAGLDEQYF. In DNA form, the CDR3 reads TGTGCCAGCAGTCCCTCGGCAGGGTTAGACGAGCAGTACTTC.